Listed here are 23 T cell receptor beta chains from one sample, sequenced in a study of T cell changes during pregnancy in multiple sclerosis. Sequencing was performed with immunoSEQ multiplex PCR; in TCRdb, only in-frame clones are kept and a portion is missing. The sample shows about 70,000 clones, about 90% of them seen only once. Sequencing used peripheral blood, obtained in the third trimester of pregnancy. These receptors were collected from a female donor in good health, enrolled as a control in a pregnancy study.

This chain connects TRBV9 to TRBJ1-5; TRBD1 agrees at 7 bases. Germline-derived CDR1 and CDR2 are SGDLS and YYNGEE. Trimming at V came to 0 bases and at J to 8 bases, leaving 5 bases not matched to a gene. CDR3 length equals 14 residues. The CDR3 protein is CASSVGDSFKPQHF. The CDR3, as DNA: TGTGCCAGCAGCGTAGGGGACAGTTTTAAGCCCCAGCATTTT.

The chain recombines TRBV29-1 with TRBJ2-5; tentatively, D is TRBD1 (5 bases). V lost 3 bases and J 4 bases, leaving 9 bases between the germline ends. Germline CDR1 and CDR2: SQVTM and ANQGSEA. The CDR3 has 12 residues. CDR3 protein: CSVDRVGETQYF. The CDR3, as DNA: TGCAGCGTTGACAGGGTAGGAGAGACCCAGTACTTC.

The chain carries TRBV2 and TRBJ2-1; a weak D match, TRBD2 (6 bases). The CDR3 is 14 amino acids. The germline CDR1 and CDR2 sequences are SNHLY and FYNNEI. The V and J ends lost 4 bases and 7 bases respectively, with 14 bases between them. The CDR3 DNA sequence: TGTGCCAGCAGTGCCACACTAGCTGGGAATGAGCAGTTCTTC. It yields the protein CASSATLAGNEQFF.

The genes are TRBV19 and TRBJ2-7, with D uncertain. The CDR3 has 14 residues. V was pared by 2 bases and J by 1 base, with 9 bases between. CDR1 is LNHDA and CDR2 is SQIVND in the germline V gene (reference sequence). The CDR3 DNA sequence: TGTGCCAGTAGTATATCGAGGAGATCCTACGAGCAGTACTTC. This codes for CASSISRRSYEQYF.

The J gene is TRBJ2-2, the V gene TRBV29-1; 10 bases are a match to TRBD2. This CDR3 has 16 residues. Germline V gives CDR1 SQVTM, CDR2 ANQGSEA. The V and J ends lost 4 bases and 5 bases, in that order; junction bases with no gene match: 10. CDR3 bases: TGCAGCGTTGTGTCCCAGCGGGGGGGCCGGACCGGGGAGCTGTTTTTT. As protein: CSVVSQRGGRTGELFF.

This rearrangement joins TRBV28 to TRBJ1-4; TRBD1 agrees at 7 bases. This CDR3 has 16 amino acids. Germline CDR1 reads MDHEN; CDR2 reads SYDVKM. The trim removed 3 bases at V and 5 bases at J, leaving 9 bases unmatched. The CDR3 DNA reads as TGTGCCAGCAGTTTTACTCCGGGACAGACGAATGAAAAACTGTTTTTT. This codes for CASSFTPGQTNEKLFF.

The chain has TRBV18 and TRBJ1-1; a weak D match, TRBD1 (5 bases). With 3 bases removed from V and 6 bases from J, the gap between germline ends came to 14 bases. In germline, CDR1 is KGHSH, CDR2 LQKENI. The CDR3 length is 14 residues. CDR3 bases: TGTGCCAGCTCACCCTTAGGGGTTTCGGCTGAAGCTTTCTTT. Translating it yields CASSPLGVSAEAFF.

The chain combines TRBV7-9 with TRBJ1-3, with 7 nucleotides matching TRBD1. The CDR3 is 16 amino acids. J gave up 0 bases and V 4 bases, and 6 bases lay outside the gene matches. Looked up from germline, CDR1 is SEHNR and CDR2 is FQNEAQ (reference sequence). The chain's CDR3 is CASSSQGTSSGNTIYF. Written as DNA, the CDR3 is TGTGCCAGCAGCTCACAGGGGACTAGCTCTGGAAACACCATATATTTT.

The J gene is TRBJ1-6, the V gene TRBV6-5; 7 bases map to TRBD1. V lost 5 bases to trimming and J lost 10 bases; unmatched junction nucleotides: 11. Germline V gene lookup returns CDR1 MNHEY and CDR2 SVGAGI. The CDR3 runs to 15 residues. The CDR3 region has the DNA TGTGCCAGCAGTCGGGACAGCTCAAGAGGGTCACCCCTCCACTTT. This codes for CASSRDSSRGSPLHF.

The V and J genes are TRBV5-5 and TRBJ2-7, with 8 bases matching TRBD1. The CDR3 extends over 15 amino acids. Trimming at V came to 0 bases and at J to 3 bases, leaving 5 bases not matched to a gene. CDR1 is SGHKS, CDR2 YYEKEE, per germline (reference sequence). CDR3 in amino acids: CASSLGQGAFYEQYF. The CDR3 DNA is TGTGCCAGCAGCTTGGGGCAGGGGGCGTTCTACGAGCAGTACTTC.

This chain links TRBV9 with TRBJ2-7; TRBD1 matches at 8 bases. CDR3 length equals 15 residues. The V gene's germline CDR1 is SGDLS and CDR2 YYNGEE. V lost 3 bases to trimming and J lost 2 bases; unmatched junction nucleotides: 7. The CDR3 DNA follows: TGTGCCAGCAGCGGGGGACAGGCGGATACCTACGAGCAGTACTTC. Amino acid sequence: CASSGGQADTYEQYF. Filled out from reference TRBV9 and TRBJ2-7, the complete variable domain reads DSGVTQTPKHLITATGQRVTLRCSPRSGDLSVYWYQQSLDQGLQFLIQYYNGEERAKGNILERFSAQQFPDLHSELNLSSLELGDSALYFCASSGGQADTYEQYFGPGTRLTVT.

The chain is built from TRBV7-2 and TRBJ1-4, with a tentative D call TRBD1 (6 bases). The CDR3 loop spans 16 amino acids. Germline V CDR1 and CDR2: SGHTA, FQGNSA. Trimming removed 1 base from V and 7 bases from J, with 16 bases in between. The CDR3 protein is CASSLGSGGRGEKLFF. As DNA, the CDR3 is TGTGCCAGCAGCTTAGGTTCGGGGGGGCGCGGTGAAAAACTGTTTTTT.

The chain carries TRBV5-1 and TRBJ2-5; 15 nucleotides match TRBD2. This CDR3 contains 16 residues. V trimming: 7 bases; J trimming: 4 bases; junction bases outside the gene matches: 8. From germline, CDR1 is SGHRS and CDR2 YFSETQ. The CDR3 region is CASGRGLAGGRETQYF. The CDR3 region has the DNA TGCGCCAGCGGCCGGGGACTAGCGGGGGGTCGAGAGACCCAGTACTTC.

The chain employs TRBV5-4 and TRBJ1-6, with D hard to call. Germline CDR1 is SGHNT and CDR2 is YYREEE (reference sequence). The V gene lost 2 bases and the J gene lost 11 bases, with 20 bases spanning the gap. The CDR3 has 16 amino acids. The CDR3 is CASSLSQTGFGPPLHF. The CDR3 nucleotides are TGTGCCAGCAGCTTATCCCAGACCGGGTTCGGTCCACCCCTCCACTTT.

The chain combines TRBV7-3 with TRBJ1-1; D might be TRBD1 (5 bases). This CDR3 region has 13 residues. Germline lookup yields CDR1 SGHTA and CDR2 FQGTGA. Trimming cost V 5 bases and J 3 bases, with 10 bases left between them. The CDR3 reads CASSARQYTEAFF. The CDR3 region has the DNA TGTGCCAGCAGCGCTAGACAGTACACTGAAGCTTTCTTT.

The chain is built from TRBV19 and TRBJ1-1; 7 bases fit TRBD1. The V gene's germline CDR1 is LNHDA and CDR2 SQIVND (reference sequence). V lost 5 bases and J lost 3; bases outside the gene matches: 6. This CDR3 spans 14 amino acids. CDR3 in DNA: TGTGCCAGTAGTCTCACAGGGGATGACACTGAAGCTTTCTTT. Protein: CASSLTGDDTEAFF.

The chain joins TRBV11-2 to TRBJ1-2, with D possibly being TRBD1 (6 bases). V lost 5 bases, J lost 4 bases, and 20 bases lay in between. CDR3 length: 16 amino acids. In germline, CDR1 is SGHAT, CDR2 FQNNGV. The CDR3 nucleotides are TGTGCCAGCAGCCCAACGGGGGCGGGGGCGGGCTATGGCTACACCTTC. This encodes CASSPTGAGAGYGYTF.

V usage is TRBV9 and J usage is TRBJ1-1; D is ambiguous. The CDR3 is 15 residues long. CDR1 and CDR2 (germline): SGDLS, YYNGEE. Trimming stripped 2 bases from V and 0 bases from J, with 11 bases between. Here the CDR3 reads CASSVLQVVNTEAFF. Here the CDR3 DNA reads TGTGCCAGCAGCGTTCTCCAGGTTGTGAACACTGAAGCTTTCTTT.

This clone appeared a single time. The chain couples TRBV27 to TRBJ1-1; tentatively, D is TRBD1 (5 bases). V lost 3 bases to trimming and J lost 5 bases, with 10 bases between them. Germline CDR1 MNHEY, CDR2 SMNVEV (reference sequence). This CDR3 has 13 amino acids. The CDR3 DNA reads TGTGCCAGCAGTTTTTCGGGGGTAACTGAAGCTTTCTTT. Its translation: CASSFSGVTEAFF.

The chain carries TRBV7-6 and TRBJ2-1; possibly TRBD2 for D (7 bases). Germline V CDR1 and CDR2: SGHVS, FNYEAQ. CDR3 length equals 15 residues. V was shortened by 1 base and J by 7 bases, with 14 bases between the two germline ends. In nucleotides, the CDR3 is TGTGCCAGCAGCTTAGATCGGGGGGCAGTTAATGAGCAGTTCTTC. This encodes CASSLDRGAVNEQFF.

The V gene is TRBV19, the J gene TRBJ1-2, with 9 nucleotides matching TRBD1. CDR3 length equals 15 residues. V lost 5 bases to trimming and J lost 7 bases; unmatched junction nucleotides: 11. Germline loops: CDR1 LNHDA, CDR2 SQIVND (reference sequence). The CDR3 region has the DNA TGTGCCAGTAGTCTCGGACAGGGGAGAGAGCCTGGCTACACCTTC. Its protein product is CASSLGQGREPGYTF.

The CDR3 bases are TGTGCCAGTAGTAGGGGCAGTCGAAGTGGGACCCAGTACTTC. It encodes CASSRGSRSGTQYF. The chain uses TRBV19 and TRBJ2-5, with D possibly being TRBD1 (5 bases). V gave up 4 bases and J gave up 7 bases, with 16 bases separating them. Germline assignment: CDR1 LNHDA and CDR2 SQIVND (reference sequence). The CDR3 has 14 amino acids.

This chain links TRBV7-8 with TRBJ2-5; D is perhaps TRBD1 (6 bases). Trimming removed 5 bases at V and 2 bases at J, with 24 bases between. CDR1 is SGHVS, CDR2 FQNEAQ, per germline. The CDR3 sequence is 18 residues long. The CDR3 sequence is CASSAPLWTELIQETQYF. Here the CDR3 DNA reads TGTGCCAGCAGCGCCCCTCTATGGACAGAACTAATACAAGAGACCCAGTACTTC.